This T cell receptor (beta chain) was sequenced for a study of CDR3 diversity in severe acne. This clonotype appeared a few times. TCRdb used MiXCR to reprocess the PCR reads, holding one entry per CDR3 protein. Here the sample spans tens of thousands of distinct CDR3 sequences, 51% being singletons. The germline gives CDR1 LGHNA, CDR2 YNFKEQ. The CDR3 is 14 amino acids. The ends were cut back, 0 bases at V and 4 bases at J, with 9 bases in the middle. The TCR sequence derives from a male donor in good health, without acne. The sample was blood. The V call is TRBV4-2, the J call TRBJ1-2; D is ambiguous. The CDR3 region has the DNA TGTGCCAGCAGCCAAGATTTAGGCGGCTATGGCTACACCTTC. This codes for CASSQDLGGYGYTF.